These 18 T cell receptor beta chains came from one sample sequenced in a study of T cell repertoires in cytomegalovirus infection (dated by TCRdb to the late 2010s). TCRdb lists the instrument as Illumina HiSeq 1500. TCRdb reworked the public reads: Q25 trimming with fastp, MiXCR clone assembly, productive beta chains retained. All rows with the same CDR3 protein become a single entry with the most common DNA and genes. The sample includes approximately 300,000 distinct CDR3 sequences, with around 29% observed a single time. Of the sample, over 15% falls within the top ten clones. These receptors have no identified antigens. The treatment or condition tag for this specimen amounts to: in vitro stimulation with specific CMV peptide epitopes to enrich CMV-specific T cells. Sequences were derived from cultured PBMCs, sampled from culture after CMV antigen stimulation. These receptors were obtained from a human donor in good health (CMV status not recorded). Some clones in this sample may be carry-over from other donors' samples.

The genes are TRBV23-1 and TRBJ2-5, with no clear D. TRBV23-1 falls under the ORF class, with uncertain function. This CDR3 has 16 amino acids. V was cut by 0 bases and J by 4 bases, with 15 bases left in between. As DNA, the CDR3 is TGCGCCAGCAGTCAATCCGGGCCTCTACCTCGAGAGACCCAGTACTTC. It codes for CASSQSGPLPRETQYF.

The V gene is TRBV7-9, the J gene TRBJ2-7; D remains ambiguous. The V and J ends lost 1 base and 9 bases respectively, with 7 bases between them. The CDR3 contains 11 residues. Germline V gene sequence: CDR1 SEHNR, CDR2 FQNEAQ (reference sequence). CDR3 bases: TGTGCCAGCAGCTTAGACAGTATGCAGTACTTC. It translates to CASSLDSMQYF.

This clonotype has only a few counts. The V gene is TRBV5-1, the J gene TRBJ2-5, with 11 bases aligning to TRBD2. This CDR3 comprises 15 residues. Per the germline V gene, CDR1 is SGHRS and CDR2 is YFSETQ. After removal of 4 bases from V and 4 bases from J, the junction contained 6 bases not matched to a gene. The DNA for the CDR3 is TGCGCCAGCAGCCCCGTTACTAGCGGGGGAGAGACCCAGTACTTC. The encoded protein is CASSPVTSGGETQYF.

J is TRBJ2-5 and V is TRBV14; D gene unclear. Germline assignment: CDR1 SGHDN and CDR2 FVKESK. The V and J ends lost 6 bases and 1 base respectively, with 15 bases between them. The CDR3 sequence is 15 residues long. The CDR3 sequence: CASSPNPGPQETQYF. CDR3 bases: TGTGCCAGCAGTCCCAACCCTGGGCCCCAAGAGACCCAGTACTTC. Based on the CDR3 plus reference TRBV14 and TRBJ2-5, the full variable domain is EAGVTQFPSHSVIEKGQTVTLRCDPISGHDNLYWYRRVMGKEIKFLLHFVKESKQDESGMPNNRFLAERTGGTYSTLKVQPAELEDSGVYFCASSPNPGPQETQYFGPGTRLLVL.

This rearrangement joins TRBV2 to TRBJ2-3, with 7 bases aligning to TRBD2. Per the germline V gene, CDR1 is SNHLY and CDR2 is FYNNEI. J was trimmed by 0 bases and V by 10 bases; bases with no gene match: 10. The CDR3 loop spans 15 amino acids. CDR3 DNA sequence: TGTGCCACTTTGATTAGCGGGTCTAGCACAGATACGCAGTATTTT. Amino acid sequence: CATLISGSSTDTQYF.

In its sample, this clonotype was seen a few times. This sequence joins TRBV23-1 and TRBJ2-1, with D perhaps matching TRBD1 (5 bases). TRBV23-1 is an ORF, and what it does is uncertain. Trimming pared 0 bases from V and 8 bases from J, leaving 8 bases between. This CDR3 has 13 residues. CDR3 nucleotide sequence: TGCGCCAGCAGTCAATCGTGGGGCGATGAGCAGTTCTTC. Residues: CASSQSWGDEQFF.

The chain has TRBV10-2 and TRBJ1-1; no definite D call. CDR3 length equals 14 residues. CDR1 is WSHSY and CDR2 is SAAADI in the germline V gene. Trimming pared 0 bases from V and 3 bases from J, leaving 8 bases between. CDR3 sequence reads: CASSESGEDTEAFF. CDR3 coding DNA: TGCGCCAGCAGTGAGTCCGGGGAGGACACTGAAGCTTTCTTT.

This clonotype turned up a few times. The rearrangement links TRBV7-8 to TRBJ1-3; D perhaps matches TRBD1 (5 bases). The germline CDR1 and CDR2 sequences are SGHVS and FQNEAQ. The CDR3 totals 15 residues. V gave up 6 bases and J gave up 3 bases, with 15 bases separating them. The CDR3 here is CASSRTGGYGNTIYF. For the CDR3, the DNA is TGTGCCAGCAGTAGAACGGGGGGTTATGGAAACACCATATATTTT.

This chain links TRBV6-5 with TRBJ2-5; a possible D gene is TRBD1 (5 bases). The V end lost 7 bases, the J end lost 6 bases, and 18 bases lay between the germline ends. The CDR3 spans 14 residues. Looked up from germline, CDR1 is MNHEY and CDR2 is SVGAGI. CDR3 amino acids: CASTPGYLAKTQYF. The CDR3 coding sequence is TGTGCCAGCACTCCAGGGTACCTCGCGAAGACCCAGTACTTC.

This clonotype appeared many times. This chain links TRBV20-1 with TRBJ2-2; 12 nucleotides align to TRBD2. V lost 5 bases, J lost 5 bases, and 6 bases stayed unmatched. Germline-derived CDR1 and CDR2 are DFQATT and SNEGSKA (reference sequence). The CDR3 runs to 15 residues. CDR3 DNA: TGCAGTGCTGCTCTAGCGGGAGGGCGGACCGGGGAGCTGTTTTTT. This encodes CSAALAGGRTGELFF.

This clonotype showed up many times. The chain combines TRBV7-2 with TRBJ2-2; weak D call: TRBD2 (5 bases). V gave up 3 bases and J gave up 0 bases, with 14 bases separating them. The germline V gene encodes CDR1 SGHTA and CDR2 FQGNSA. CDR3 length: 17 residues. The CDR3 sequence is CASSFRRTAANTGELFF. As DNA, the CDR3 is TGTGCCAGCAGCTTCCGAAGGACTGCCGCGAACACCGGGGAGCTGTTTTTT.

This clonotype came up a few times. This chain links TRBV28 with TRBJ1-3, with TRBD1 as a possible D gene (5 bases). V lost 5 bases and J 0 bases, leaving 14 bases between the germline ends. This CDR3 has 16 residues. CDR1 is MDHEN, CDR2 SYDVKM, per germline. CDR3 in amino acids: CASSNPGPRSGNTIYF. The CDR3 nucleotides read TGTGCCAGCAGTAACCCGGGACCGCGCTCTGGAAACACCATATATTTT.

This chain links TRBV19 with TRBJ1-5; D call uncertain. The CDR3 runs 13 residues. Deletions cut 3 bases from V and 7 bases from J, with 10 bases between. Germline-derived CDR1 and CDR2 are LNHDA and SQIVND (reference sequence). The CDR3 loop reads CASSIGREQPQHF. In DNA form, the CDR3 reads TGTGCCAGTAGTATTGGACGGGAACAGCCCCAGCATTTT. Looking up the rest from reference TRBV19 and TRBJ1-5 gives the full variable domain: DGGITQSPKYLFRKEGQNVTLSCEQNLNHDAMYWYRQDPGQGLRLIYYSQIVNDFQKGDIAEGYSVSREKKESFPLTVTSAQKNPTAFYLCASSIGREQPQHFGDGTRLSIL.

The chain links TRBV7-8 to TRBJ1-2, with D unresolved. The CDR3 has 14 residues. CDR1 and CDR2 (germline): SGHVS, FQNEAQ. V was clipped by 2 bases and J by 7 bases, with 14 bases between them. The CDR3 DNA sequence: TGTGCCAGCAGCTTACGTGACGCGTTGCGTGGCTACACCTTC. Its protein product is CASSLRDALRGYTF.

The J gene is TRBJ2-1, the V gene TRBV7-3, with 8 positions matching TRBD2. Germline values: CDR1 SGHTA, CDR2 FQGTGA. V dropped 5 bases and J dropped 9; count of bases not matched to a gene: 6. The CDR3 is 13 amino acids. CDR3: CASSTGTSGEQFF. CDR3 DNA sequence: TGTGCCAGCAGCACCGGGACTAGTGGTGAGCAGTTCTTC.

The chain employs TRBV23-1 and TRBJ2-2; 11 positions match TRBD1. TRBV23-1 is an ORF; its function is uncertain. The CDR3 length is 17 residues. V gave up 4 bases and J gave up 6 bases; unmatched junction bases: 10. CDR3 nucleotides: TGCGCCAGCAGTCCTCCCGGGACAGGGGGTAGCGCCGGGGAGCTGTTTTTT. Its protein is CASSPPGTGGSAGELFF.

The V call is TRBV6-2 or TRBV6-3, the J call TRBJ2-7; 7 bases map to TRBD2. The CDR3 contains 14 residues. Trimming at V came to 8 bases and at J to 2 bases, leaving 9 bases not matched to a gene. Germline-derived CDR1 and CDR2 are MNHEY and SVGEGT. CDR3 in DNA: TGTGCCAGCGGCTACCGGGACTACCCCTACGAGCAGTACTTC. It codes for CASGYRDYPYEQYF.

This clonotype has at least ten counts. The chain uses TRBV30 and TRBJ2-6, with D perhaps TRBD1 or TRBD2 (5 bases each). CDR1 is GTSNPN and CDR2 is SVGIG in the germline V gene (reference sequence). The V and J ends lost 4 bases and 0 bases respectively, with 19 bases between them. CDR3 length: 18 amino acids. CDR3: CAWKWEYGAYSGANVLTF. The CDR3 nucleotides are TGTGCCTGGAAATGGGAGTATGGGGCCTACTCTGGGGCCAACGTCCTGACTTTC.